A selection of T cell receptor beta chains follows, all from one sample in a study of regulatory T cells in long-lasting Graves disease. Via MiXCR, TCRdb re-called the multiplex PCR reads, giving one row per CDR3 protein. The profile shows 440,000 or so distinct CDR3 sequences, roughly 17% of them singletons. These sequences were also reported in another study, on T cells in Graves' hyperthyroidism and ophthalmopathy.

The specimen was peripheral blood mononuclear cells (PBMCs), collected at new diagnosis, from a patient treated with antithyroid drugs. The receptor source for this set is a woman in her 30s with Graves disease. The CDR3 runs from the conserved cysteine through the conserved F or W. The D gene is left open where the match is weak. Clone size is stated in some rows and not others, as once, few, many or a class when expanded.

clone size | J gene | V gene | D gene | CDR3 length | CDR3 DNA | CDR3 protein
many | TRBJ2-1 | TRBV12-3/TRBV12-4 | TRBD2 | 14 | TGTGCCAGCAGTCCCGGGACTAGTGGTAATGAGCAGTTCTTC | CASSPGTSGNEQFF
many | TRBJ2-3 | TRBV20-1 | TRBD1 | 15 | TGCAGTGCTAGGCGGGACAGGGAAGGCACAGATACGCAGTATTTT | CSARRDREGTDTQYF
many | TRBJ1-1 | TRBV6-2/TRBV6-3 | TRBD1 | 14 | TGTGCCAGCAGACACAGGGGACCAAACACTGAAGCTTTCTTT | CASRHRGPNTEAFF
NA | TRBJ2-5 | TRBV7-8 | TRBD1 | 15 | TGTGCCAGCAGCCTCTGGACAGGGGAAGAAGAGACCCAGTACTTC | CASSLWTGEEETQYF
many | TRBJ1-2 | TRBV18 | TRBD1 | 13 | TGTGCCAGCTCAACGGACAGGGAGAGAGGCTACACCTTC | CASSTDRERGYTF
many | TRBJ2-4 | TRBV20-1 | TRBD1 | 14 | TGCAGTGCTTTTTCCGGGACAGGAAGGAACATTCAGTACTTC | CSAFSGTGRNIQYF
many | TRBJ1-6 | TRBV30 | TRBD1 | 16 | TGTGCCTGGAGACACCTTACCGGGACAGGCAATTCACCCCTCCACTTT | CAWRHLTGTGNSPLHF
many | TRBJ2-1 | TRBV7-8 | TRBD2 | 15 | TGTGCCAGCAGCGATCTGACTAGCGGGAGTGGTGAGCAGTTCTTC | CASSDLTSGSGEQFF
NA | TRBJ2-5 | TRBV19 | TRBD2 | 19 | TGTGCCAGTAGTATTCTCTCCGTCATGACTAGCGGGAGCCGGGAGACCCAGTACTTC | CASSILSVMTSGSRETQYF
NA | TRBJ2-3 | TRBV10-3 | NA | 15 | TGTGCCATCAGTGAGTCGCAAAGGCGCACAGATACGCAGTATTTT | CAISESQRRTDTQYF
many | TRBJ2-7 | TRBV28 | NA | 16 | TGTGCCAGCAGTTTTGGGACCACCGACATTCCTGGCGAGCAGTACTTC | CASSFGTTDIPGEQYF
many | TRBJ2-1 | TRBV20-1 | TRBD2 | 15 | TGCAGTGCTAGTATAGCGGGAGGGCCGAACAATGAGCAGTTCTTC | CSASIAGGPNNEQFF
many | TRBJ1-5 | TRBV28 | TRBD1 | 15 | TGTGCCAGCAGTCCCAGACAGGGTGGAAATCAGCCCCAGCATTTT | CASSPRQGGNQPQHF
many | TRBJ2-5 | TRBV28 | NA | 15 | TGTGCCAGCAGTACCCAACGGGAGTTACAAGAGACCCAGTACTTC | CASSTQRELQETQYF
many | TRBJ2-5 | TRBV27 | NA | 14 | TGTGCCAGCAGCCGCAGACAGACACAAGAGACCCAGTACTTC | CASSRRQTQETQYF
many | TRBJ1-5 | TRBV20-1 | NA | 20 | TGCAGTGCTAGAGATCTGACGGGGACTGACTCGAGGGGATGGGACCAGCCCCAGCATTTT | CSARDLTGTDSRGWDQPQHF
NA | TRBJ2-7 | TRBV19 | TRBD2 | 19 | TGTGCCAGTAGTAGACAGCCATCGGGACTAGCGGGATCCCACCACGAGCAGTACTTC | CASSRQPSGLAGSHHEQYF
NA | TRBJ1-4 | TRBV27 | TRBD1 | 14 | TGTGCCAGCAGGAGACAGGGTACTAATGAAAAACTGTTTTTT | CASRRQGTNEKLFF